Listed below are T cell receptor beta chains from one sample, sequenced in a study of post-analysis software for immune sequencing data. MiXCR, run by TCRdb on the PCR reads, gives a single entry per CDR3 protein. The sample holds a few hundred thousand distinct CDR3 sequences, around a third seen once. The source material was blood. The receptor set was obtained from a girl aged 2-17 years with multiple sclerosis. CDR3s include the opening cysteine and the closing phenylalanine or tryptophan. The order of the fields is CDR3 DNA, CDR3 protein, J gene, D gene, clone size, V gene. The D gene is left open where the match is weak. For some rows the clone size is stated as once, few or many, or as a class when expanded; others skip it.

cdr3_nt: TGTGCCAGCTCACCACTGGGGAGGGAGACCCAGTACTTC
cdr3_aa: CASSPLGRETQYF
j_call: TRBJ2-5
d_call: .
clone_size: .
v_call: TRBV18

cdr3_nt: TGTGCCAGCAGCTTAGAACAGAACTCAGATACGCAGTATTTT
cdr3_aa: CASSLEQNSDTQYF
j_call: TRBJ2-3
d_call: .
clone_size: .
v_call: TRBV11-3

cdr3_nt: TGTGCCAGCAGCTTGGGTCTCTCCATGAACACTGAAGCTTTCTTT
cdr3_aa: CASSLGLSMNTEAFF
j_call: TRBJ1-1
d_call: .
clone_size: .
v_call: TRBV5-5

cdr3_nt: TGTGCCAGCAACCAGGCAGGGGGCGTCACAGATACGCAGTATTTT
cdr3_aa: CASNQAGGVTDTQYF
j_call: TRBJ2-3
d_call: TRBD1
clone_size: few
v_call: TRBV6-2/TRBV6-3

cdr3_nt: TGTGCCAGCAGTTACTTGGACAGTTACAGGAATCAGCCCCAGCATTTT
cdr3_aa: CASSYLDSYRNQPQHF
j_call: TRBJ1-5
d_call: .
clone_size: .
v_call: TRBV6-2/TRBV6-3

cdr3_nt: TGCGCCAGCAGCTTTGACAGGGTTCGGGATACGCAGTATTTT
cdr3_aa: CASSFDRVRDTQYF
j_call: TRBJ2-3
d_call: TRBD1
clone_size: .
v_call: TRBV5-1

cdr3_nt: TGTGCCATCAGTGTCGAGGGACAGGGAAGCTCCTACAATGAGCAGTTCTTC
cdr3_aa: CAISVEGQGSSYNEQFF
j_call: TRBJ2-1
d_call: TRBD1
clone_size: many
v_call: TRBV10-3

cdr3_nt: TGCAGTGCCACAGACAGGTCTAACTATGGCTACACCTTC
cdr3_aa: CSATDRSNYGYTF
j_call: TRBJ1-2
d_call: .
clone_size: .
v_call: TRBV20-1

cdr3_nt: TGTGCCAGCAGCTTAATGGGAGGGGACTATGGCTACACCTTC
cdr3_aa: CASSLMGGDYGYTF
j_call: TRBJ1-2
d_call: .
clone_size: .
v_call: TRBV7-3

cdr3_nt: TGTGCCAGCAGTTCACTGCTCCCGCGCAATAACTATGGCTACACCTTC
cdr3_aa: CASSSLLPRNNYGYTF
j_call: TRBJ1-2
d_call: .
clone_size: few
v_call: TRBV27

cdr3_nt: TGTGCCAGCAGCCCGGCGGGCGTTGCAACTAATGAAAAACTGTTTTTT
cdr3_aa: CASSPAGVATNEKLFF
j_call: TRBJ1-4
d_call: .
clone_size: few
v_call: TRBV7-9

cdr3_nt: TGCGCCAGCAGCCAAGCCCTCGGAACAGATACGCAGTATTTT
cdr3_aa: CASSQALGTDTQYF
j_call: TRBJ2-3
d_call: .
clone_size: many
v_call: TRBV4-1

cdr3_nt: TGTGCCAGCAGTGAGGCTAGCGGGGGACCCTACAATGAGCAGTTCTTC
cdr3_aa: CASSEASGGPYNEQFF
j_call: TRBJ2-1
d_call: TRBD2
clone_size: .
v_call: TRBV6-1